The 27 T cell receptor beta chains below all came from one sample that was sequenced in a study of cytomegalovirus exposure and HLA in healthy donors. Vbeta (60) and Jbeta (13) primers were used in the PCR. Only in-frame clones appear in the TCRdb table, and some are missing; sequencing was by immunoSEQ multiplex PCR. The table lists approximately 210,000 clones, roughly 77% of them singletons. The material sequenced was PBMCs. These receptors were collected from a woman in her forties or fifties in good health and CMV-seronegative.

This CDR3 reads CASSLGDRVGGNIQYF. In DNA form, the CDR3 reads TGTGCCAGCAGCTTGGGGGACAGGGTGGGTGGAAACATTCAGTACTTC. This chain connects TRBV5-4 to TRBJ2-4; TRBD1 matches 9 bases. This CDR3 has 16 amino acids. The J segment lost 6 bases and the V segment lost 0 bases, leaving 7 bases of the junction unmatched. Germline loops: CDR1 SGHNT, CDR2 YYREEE (reference sequence).

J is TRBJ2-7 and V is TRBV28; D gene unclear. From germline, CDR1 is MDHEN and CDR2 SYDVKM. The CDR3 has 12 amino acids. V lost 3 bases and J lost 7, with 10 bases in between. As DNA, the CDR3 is TGTGCCAGCAGTTTCCCCCTCGGGGAGCAGTACTTC. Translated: CASSFPLGEQYF.

CDR3 amino acids: CASSHSRGNTEAFF. The CDR3 DNA follows: TGTGCCAGCTCCCATAGCAGGGGGAACACTGAAGCTTTCTTT. The rearrangement joins TRBV18 to TRBJ1-1; D may be TRBD1 (6 bases). CDR1 KGHSH and CDR2 LQKENI come from the germline V gene. Trimming removed 6 bases from V and 1 base from J, with 12 bases in between. This CDR3 comprises 14 residues.

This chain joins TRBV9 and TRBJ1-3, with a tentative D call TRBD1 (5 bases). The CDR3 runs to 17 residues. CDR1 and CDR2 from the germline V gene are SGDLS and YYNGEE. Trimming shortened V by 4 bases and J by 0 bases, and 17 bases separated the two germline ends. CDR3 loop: CASSSTPTQDSGNTIYF. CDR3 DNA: TGTGCCAGCAGCTCGACCCCAACACAGGACTCTGGAAACACCATATATTTT.

CDR3 coding DNA: TGTGCCAGCAGTTTCTGGCTAGCGGGTGGAACCGGGGAGCTGTTTTTT. This codes for CASSFWLAGGTGELFF. This chain uses TRBV27 with TRBJ2-2; 8 bases match TRBD2. V gave up 3 bases and J gave up 5 bases; unmatched junction bases: 8. The germline V gene encodes CDR1 MNHEY and CDR2 SMNVEV (reference sequence). This CDR3 comprises 16 residues.

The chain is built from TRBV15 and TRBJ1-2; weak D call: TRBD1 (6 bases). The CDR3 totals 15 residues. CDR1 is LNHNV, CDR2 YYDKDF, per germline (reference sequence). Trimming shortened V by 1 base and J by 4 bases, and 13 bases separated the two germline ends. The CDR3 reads CATSRGRTDLYGYTF. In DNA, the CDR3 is TGTGCCACCAGCAGAGGCCGGACAGACCTCTATGGCTACACCTTC. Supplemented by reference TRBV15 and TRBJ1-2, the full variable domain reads DAMVIQNPRYQVTQFGKPVTLSCSQTLNHNVMYWYQQKSSQAPKLLFHYYDKDFNNEADTPDNFQSRRPNTSFCFLDIRSPGLGDTAMYLCATSRGRTDLYGYTFGSGTRLTVV.

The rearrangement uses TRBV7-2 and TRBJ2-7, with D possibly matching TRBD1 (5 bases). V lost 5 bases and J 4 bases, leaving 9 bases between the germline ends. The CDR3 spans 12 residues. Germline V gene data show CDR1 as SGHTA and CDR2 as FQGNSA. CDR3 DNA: TGTGCCAGCAGCACCCAGGGTTACGAGCAGTACTTC. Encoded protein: CASSTQGYEQYF. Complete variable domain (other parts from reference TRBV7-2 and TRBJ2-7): GAGVSQSPSNKVTEKGKDVELRCDPISGHTALYWYRQSLGQGLEFLIYFQGNSAPDKSGLPSDRFSAERTGGSVSTLTIQRTQQEDSAVYLCASSTQGYEQYFGPGTRLTVT.

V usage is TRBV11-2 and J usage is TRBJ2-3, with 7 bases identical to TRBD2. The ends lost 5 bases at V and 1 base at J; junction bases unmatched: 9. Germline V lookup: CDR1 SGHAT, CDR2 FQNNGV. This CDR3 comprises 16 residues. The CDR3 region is CASSAATSDGTDTQYF. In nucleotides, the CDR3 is TGTGCCAGCAGCGCCGCTACTAGCGATGGCACAGATACGCAGTATTTT.

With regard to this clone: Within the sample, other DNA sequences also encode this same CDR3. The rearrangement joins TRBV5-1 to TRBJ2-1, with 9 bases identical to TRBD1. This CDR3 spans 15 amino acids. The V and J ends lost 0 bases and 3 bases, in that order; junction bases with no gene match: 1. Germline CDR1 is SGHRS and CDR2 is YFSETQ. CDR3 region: CASSLGGQGYNEQFF. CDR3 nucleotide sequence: TGCGCCAGCAGCTTGGGGGGACAGGGCTACAATGAGCAGTTCTTC.

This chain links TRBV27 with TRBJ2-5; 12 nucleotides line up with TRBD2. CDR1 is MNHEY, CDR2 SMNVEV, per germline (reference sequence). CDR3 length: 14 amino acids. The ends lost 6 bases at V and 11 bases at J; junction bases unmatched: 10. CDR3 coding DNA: TGTGCCAGCAGCGGGACTAGCGGGCTCAGAACGCAGTACTTC. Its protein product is CASSGTSGLRTQYF.

CDR3 DNA sequence: TGTGCCAGCAGCTCCGGGGACAGGACATACTATGGCTACACCTTC. It translates to CASSSGDRTYYGYTF. The rearrangement uses TRBV7-2 and TRBJ1-2, with TRBD1 matching over 8 bases. After removal of 4 bases from V and 3 bases from J, the junction contained 7 bases not matched to a gene. There are 15 residues in the CDR3. Looked up from germline, CDR1 is SGHTA and CDR2 is FQGNSA.

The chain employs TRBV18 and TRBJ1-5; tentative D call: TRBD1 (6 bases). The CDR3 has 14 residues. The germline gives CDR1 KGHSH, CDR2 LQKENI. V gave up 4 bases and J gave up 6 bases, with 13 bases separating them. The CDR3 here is CASSQKDSFQPQHF. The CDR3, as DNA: TGTGCCAGCTCACAGAAGGACAGCTTTCAGCCCCAGCATTTT. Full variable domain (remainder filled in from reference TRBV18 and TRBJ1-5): NAGVMQNPRHLVRRRGQEARLRCSPMKGHSHVYWYRQLPEEGLKFMVYLQKENIIDESGMPKERFSAEFPKEGPSILRIQQVVRGDSAAYFCASSQKDSFQPQHFGDGTRLSIL.

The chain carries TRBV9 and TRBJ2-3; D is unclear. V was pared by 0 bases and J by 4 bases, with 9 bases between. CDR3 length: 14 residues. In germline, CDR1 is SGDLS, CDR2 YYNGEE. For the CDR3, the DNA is TGTGCCAGCAGCGTAGAGAAGCGACCAGATACGCAGTATTTT. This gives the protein CASSVEKRPDTQYF.

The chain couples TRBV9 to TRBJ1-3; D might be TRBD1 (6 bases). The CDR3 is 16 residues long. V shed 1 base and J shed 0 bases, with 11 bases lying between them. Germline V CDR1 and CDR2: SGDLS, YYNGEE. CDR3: CASSVSGHPSGNTIYF. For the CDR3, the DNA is TGTGCCAGCAGCGTATCGGGACACCCCTCTGGAAACACCATATATTTT. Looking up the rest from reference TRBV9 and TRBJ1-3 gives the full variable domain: DSGVTQTPKHLITATGQRVTLRCSPRSGDLSVYWYQQSLDQGLQFLIQYYNGEERAKGNILERFSAQQFPDLHSELNLSSLELGDSALYFCASSVSGHPSGNTIYFGEGSWLTVV.

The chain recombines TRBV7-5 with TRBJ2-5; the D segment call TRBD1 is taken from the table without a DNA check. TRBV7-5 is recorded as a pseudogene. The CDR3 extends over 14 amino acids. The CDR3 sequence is CARSRRDRQETQYF. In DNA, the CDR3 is TGTGCCAGAAGCCGAAGGGACAGACAAGAGACCCAGTACTTC.

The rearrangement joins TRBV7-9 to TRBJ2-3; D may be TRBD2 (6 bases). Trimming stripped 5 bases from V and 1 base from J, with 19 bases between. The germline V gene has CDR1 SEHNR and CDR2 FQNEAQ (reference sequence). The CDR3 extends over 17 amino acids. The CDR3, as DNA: TGTGCCAGCAGCCCACGGACGGCGGGGAGAGGCACAGATACGCAGTATTTT. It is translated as CASSPRTAGRGTDTQYF.

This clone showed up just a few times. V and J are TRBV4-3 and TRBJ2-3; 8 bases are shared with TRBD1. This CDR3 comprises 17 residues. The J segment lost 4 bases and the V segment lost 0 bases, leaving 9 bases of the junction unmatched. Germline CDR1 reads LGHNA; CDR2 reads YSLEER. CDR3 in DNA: TGCGCCAGCAGCCAAGAGGGACGGACAGGGAGCCCAGATACGCAGTATTTT. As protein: CASSQEGRTGSPDTQYF.

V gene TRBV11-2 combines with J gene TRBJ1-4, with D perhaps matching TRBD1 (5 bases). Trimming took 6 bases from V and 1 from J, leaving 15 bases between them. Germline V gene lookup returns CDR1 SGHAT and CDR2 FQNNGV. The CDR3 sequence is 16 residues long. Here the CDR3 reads CASRRSGGGTNEKLFF. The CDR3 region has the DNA TGTGCCAGCAGAAGGTCGGGGGGTGGAACTAATGAAAAACTGTTTTTT. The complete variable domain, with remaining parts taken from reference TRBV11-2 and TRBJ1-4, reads EAGVAQSPRYKIIEKRQSVAFWCNPISGHATLYWYQQILGQGPKLLIQFQNNGVVDDSQLPKDRFSAERLKGVDSTLKIQPAKLEDSAVYLCASRRSGGGTNEKLFFGSGTQLSVL.

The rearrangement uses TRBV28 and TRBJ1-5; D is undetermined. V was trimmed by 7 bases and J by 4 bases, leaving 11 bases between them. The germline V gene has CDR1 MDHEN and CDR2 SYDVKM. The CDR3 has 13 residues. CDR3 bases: TGTGCCAGCACATTATCCCGGAATCAGCCCCAGCATTTT. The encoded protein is CASTLSRNQPQHF.

CDR3 sequence: CASSPTLGTSTDTQYF. CDR3 coding DNA: TGTGCCAGCAGCCCGACTCTCGGTACTAGCACAGATACGCAGTATTTT. The chain employs TRBV7-8 and TRBJ2-3; D uncertain. Germline CDR1 SGHVS, CDR2 FQNEAQ. CDR3 length: 16 amino acids. V was cut by 5 bases and J by 0 bases, with 15 bases left in between.

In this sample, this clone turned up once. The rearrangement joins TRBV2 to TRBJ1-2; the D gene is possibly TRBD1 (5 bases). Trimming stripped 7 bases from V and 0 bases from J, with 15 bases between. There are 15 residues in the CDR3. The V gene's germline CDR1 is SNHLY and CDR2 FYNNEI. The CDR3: CASTTGRTTNYGYTF. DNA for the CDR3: TGTGCCAGCACTACGGGACGGACTACTAACTATGGCTACACCTTC. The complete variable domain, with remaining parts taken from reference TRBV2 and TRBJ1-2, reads EPEVTQTPSHQVTQMGQEVILRCVPISNHLYFYWYRQILGQKVEFLVSFYNNEISEKSEIFDDQFSVERPDGSNFTLKIRSTKLEDSAMYFCASTTGRTTNYGYTFGSGTRLTVV.

CDR3 coding DNA: TGTGCCAGCAGCCTTAGCGGGAGTCGCTACAATGAGCAGTTCTTC. This gives the protein CASSLSGSRYNEQFF. The chain uses TRBV27 and TRBJ2-1, with TRBD2 identical over 9 bases. With 6 bases clipped from V and 3 bases from J, the junction kept 6 bases outside the gene matches. The CDR3 has 15 amino acids. From germline, CDR1 is MNHEY and CDR2 SMNVEV (reference sequence).

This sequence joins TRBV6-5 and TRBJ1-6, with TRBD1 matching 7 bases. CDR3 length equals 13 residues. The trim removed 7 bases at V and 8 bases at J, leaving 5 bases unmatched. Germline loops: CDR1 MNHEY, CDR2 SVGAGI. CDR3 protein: CASTGRGYSPLHF. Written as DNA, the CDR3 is TGTGCCAGCACCGGCAGGGGGTATTCACCCCTCCACTTT.

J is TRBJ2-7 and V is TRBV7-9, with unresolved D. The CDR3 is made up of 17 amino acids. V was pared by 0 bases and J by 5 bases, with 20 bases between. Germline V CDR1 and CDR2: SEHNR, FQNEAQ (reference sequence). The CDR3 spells CASSLAGSRSVVHEQYF. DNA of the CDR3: TGTGCCAGCAGCTTAGCTGGCAGCCGGAGTGTGGTCCACGAGCAGTACTTC. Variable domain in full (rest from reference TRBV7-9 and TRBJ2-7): DTGVSQNPRHKITKRGQNVTFRCDPISEHNRLYWYRQTLGQGPEFLTYFQNEAQLEKSRLLSDRFSAERPKGSFSTLEIQRTEQGDSAMYLCASSLAGSRSVVHEQYFGPGTRLTVT.

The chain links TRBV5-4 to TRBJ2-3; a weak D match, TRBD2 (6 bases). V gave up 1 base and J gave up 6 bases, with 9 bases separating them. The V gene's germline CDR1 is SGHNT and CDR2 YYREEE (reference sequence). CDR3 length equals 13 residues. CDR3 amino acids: CASSLTGADTQYF. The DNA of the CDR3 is TGTGCCAGCAGCTTGACGGGAGCGGATACGCAGTATTTT.

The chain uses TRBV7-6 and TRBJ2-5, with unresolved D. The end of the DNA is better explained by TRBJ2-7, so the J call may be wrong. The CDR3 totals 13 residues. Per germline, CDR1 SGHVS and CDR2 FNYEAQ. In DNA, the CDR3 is TGTGCCAGCAGCTTAGCCTCCCGTAACGAGCAGTACTTC. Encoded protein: CASSLASRNEQYF.

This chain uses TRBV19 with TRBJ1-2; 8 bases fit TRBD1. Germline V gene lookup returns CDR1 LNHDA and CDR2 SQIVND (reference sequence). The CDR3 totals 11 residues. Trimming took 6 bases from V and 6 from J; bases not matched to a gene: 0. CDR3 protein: CASRDRDGYTF. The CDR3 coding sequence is TGTGCCAGTAGGGACAGGGATGGCTACACCTTC.